This T cell receptor (beta chain) was found in a study of post-analysis software for immune sequencing data. General observations from the study: In patients, TRBV5-6, TRBV5-1 and TRBV20-1 belonged to roughly five TRBV segments found more frequently than in controls.

This CDR3 contains 15 residues. With V trimmed by 6 bases and J by 8 bases, 9 bases remained unmatched. Unique-molecular-identifier-tagged TCR beta cDNA libraries were used. In TCRdb, the PCR reads were re-called with MiXCR into one record per CDR3 protein. The table has over 700,000 distinct CDR3 sequences, 25% to 30% seen once. In its sample, this clonotype was seen a few times. Its antigen is currently unknown. The source is a girl aged 10-17 years with multiple sclerosis. The sequenced material came from blood. The chain carries TRBV12-3 or TRBV12-4 and TRBJ2-1; 11 bases agree with TRBD2. The CDR3 loop is CASSPTSGVLYEQFF. The CDR3 nucleotides are TGTGCCAGCAGCCCGACTAGCGGGGTCCTTTATGAGCAGTTCTTC.